These 32 T cell receptor beta chains share one sample of origin, sequenced in a study of T cell responses to AZD1222 COVID-19 vaccine. The repertoire was sequenced with immunoSEQ multiplex PCR; TCRdb's copy has only in-frame clones and lacks some. The sample records more than 140,000 clones, approximately 90% being singletons. This material consisted of peripheral blood, taken on day 0 of AZD1222 vaccination. These receptor sequences come from an adult in good health.

This clone was seen more than once but under ten times. Other nucleotide sequences in the sample specify the same CDR3. The genes are TRBV6-5 and TRBJ2-7, with 8 bases fitting TRBD2. The CDR3 runs to 14 residues. Germline V gene lookup returns CDR1 MNHEY and CDR2 SVGAGI. V lost 2 bases to trimming and J lost 4 bases; unmatched junction nucleotides: 4. CDR3 sequence: CASSYGASGYEQYF. CDR3 bases: TGTGCCAGCAGTTACGGGGCTAGCGGGTACGAGCAGTACTTC.

The chain employs TRBV13 and TRBJ1-3; 7 bases agree with TRBD1. V shed 1 base and J 7 bases; nucleotides not matched to a gene: 1. Per germline, CDR1 PRHDT and CDR2 FYEKMQ (reference sequence). This CDR3 region has 13 residues. The CDR3 protein is CASSLEGANTIYF. CDR3 DNA sequence: TGTGCCAGCAGCTTAGAGGGGGCTAACACCATATATTTT.

This clone was counted a few times. The chain carries TRBV6-5 and TRBJ1-4, with 8 positions matching TRBD1. The CDR3 has 16 amino acids. The germline gives CDR1 MNHEY, CDR2 SVGAGI. Germline trimming cut 0 bases from V and 8 bases from J; bases unmatched to any gene: 8. CDR3 DNA sequence: TGTGCCAGCAGTTACTCCCCGACAGGGGTTAGAGAAAAACTGTTTTTT. Its translation is CASSYSPTGVREKLFF.

This clone has only a few counts. Other DNA sequences in the sample encode the same CDR3. The rearrangement links TRBV28 to TRBJ2-5, with a tentative D call TRBD1 (6 bases). Germline-derived CDR1 and CDR2 are MDHEN and SYDVKM. V was trimmed by 6 bases and J by 1 base, leaving 12 bases between them. This CDR3 contains 14 residues. CDR3 sequence (DNA): TGTGCCAGCAGCCGAGGACAGTCCCAAGAGACCCAGTACTTC. Its protein is CASSRGQSQETQYF.

There are a few counts of this clone. The chain recombines TRBV28 with TRBJ1-2, with TRBD1 matching over 9 bases. This CDR3 has 16 residues. Germline CDR1 MDHEN, CDR2 SYDVKM. Unmatched junction bases numbered 14, after V lost 4 bases and J lost 8 bases. The CDR3 DNA reads TGTGCCAGCAGTTCGAGGGAAGACAGGGGGATAGGGGGCTACACCTTC. It translates to CASSSREDRGIGGYTF.

V and J are TRBV9 and TRBJ2-2; no definite D call. This CDR3 spans 13 amino acids. In germline, CDR1 is SGDLS, CDR2 YYNGEE. The ends were cut back, 0 bases at V and 6 bases at J, with 6 bases in the middle. This CDR3 reads CASSVVEAGELFF. The CDR3 nucleotides read TGTGCCAGCAGCGTAGTAGAGGCCGGGGAGCTGTTTTTT.

The J gene is TRBJ2-1, the V gene TRBV29-1; D is unresolved. Germline loops: CDR1 SQVTM, CDR2 ANQGSEA. V was trimmed by 2 bases and J by 8 bases, leaving 7 bases between them. The CDR3 length is 11 residues. CDR3 sequence reads: CSVESVYEQFF. CDR3 bases: TGCAGCGTTGAATCTGTGTATGAGCAGTTCTTC.

For this clone: At the DNA level, this CDR3 is encoded by other sequences in the same sample as well. The chain recombines TRBV7-9 with TRBJ2-3; no definite D call. The V end was cut by 5 bases, the J end by 0 bases, with 3 bases between. Germline V CDR1 and CDR2: SEHNR, FQNEAQ (reference sequence). The CDR3 loop spans 12 amino acids. CDR3: CASSLSTDTQYF. The DNA of the CDR3 is TGTGCCAGCAGCCTAAGCACAGATACGCAGTATTTT. Complete variable domain (other parts from reference TRBV7-9 and TRBJ2-3): DTGVSQNPRHKITKRGQNVTFRCDPISEHNRLYWYRQTLGQGPEFLTYFQNEAQLEKSRLLSDRFSAERPKGSFSTLEIQRTEQGDSAMYLCASSLSTDTQYFGPGTRLTVL.

The V gene is TRBV28, the J gene TRBJ1-2; D is possibly TRBD1 (5 bases). CDR1 is MDHEN and CDR2 is SYDVKM in the germline V gene. Trimming left V 8 bases short and J 2 bases short, with 9 bases between. CDR3 length equals 12 residues. CDR3 residues: CASLSGNYGYTF. The CDR3 coding sequence is TGTGCCAGCCTTTCAGGGAACTATGGCTACACCTTC.

In this sample, this clone turned up once. V gene TRBV9 combines with J gene TRBJ2-1; maybe TRBD2 (6 bases). Germline loops: CDR1 SGDLS, CDR2 YYNGEE. The CDR3 runs to 16 residues. The ends were cut back, 1 base at V and 3 bases at J, with 14 bases in the middle. Here the CDR3 DNA reads TGTGCCAGCAGCGTAAGACTTAGCGGAGGCTACAATGAGCAGTTCTTC. As protein: CASSVRLSGGYNEQFF.

The V gene is TRBV18, the J gene TRBJ2-1, with a tentative D call TRBD1 (6 bases). Germline CDR1 reads KGHSH; CDR2 reads LQKENI. This CDR3 comprises 13 residues. V lost 4 bases, J lost 4 bases, and 8 bases lay in between. CDR3 residues: CASSRGQYNEQFF. Written as DNA, the CDR3 is TGTGCCAGCTCACGTGGACAGTACAATGAGCAGTTCTTC. The variable domain in full, with the rest retrieved from reference TRBV18 and TRBJ2-1, is NAGVMQNPRHLVRRRGQEARLRCSPMKGHSHVYWYRQLPEEGLKFMVYLQKENIIDESGMPKERFSAEFPKEGPSILRIQQVVRGDSAAYFCASSRGQYNEQFFGPGTRLTVL.

The chain's CDR3 is CASARTGGSYEQYF. CDR3 DNA sequence: TGTGCCAGTGCTAGGACAGGGGGTTCCTACGAGCAGTACTTC. This chain uses TRBV19 with TRBJ2-7, with 10 bases matching TRBD1. Germline lookup yields CDR1 LNHDA and CDR2 SQIVND (reference sequence). The CDR3 length is 14 residues. V lost 8 bases, J lost 1 base, and 5 bases stayed unmatched.

The genes are TRBV13 and TRBJ2-7, with 7 bases lining up with TRBD2. The CDR3 is 12 residues long. With V trimmed by 5 bases and J by 2 bases, 0 bases remained unmatched. Germline V CDR1 and CDR2: PRHDT, FYEKMQ (reference sequence). This CDR3 is CASSGGAYEQYF. In DNA, the CDR3 is TGTGCCAGCAGCGGGGGGGCCTACGAGCAGTACTTC.

The chain employs TRBV2 and TRBJ2-3; D gene unclear. Per the germline V gene, CDR1 is SNHLY and CDR2 is FYNNEI. Between the trimmed V and J ends, which lost 5 bases and 3 bases, there was a span of 6 bases. The CDR3 has 12 amino acids. The DNA for the CDR3 is TGTGCCAGCAGTTTGACTACAGATACGCAGTATTTT. This gives the protein CASSLTTDTQYF.

The V gene is TRBV14, the J gene TRBJ2-3, with 10 positions matching TRBD1. The CDR3 covers 14 residues. Germline assignment: CDR1 SGHDN and CDR2 FVKESK. J was trimmed by 5 bases and V by 4 bases; bases with no gene match: 3. The CDR3 DNA is TGTGCCAGCAGCCCCCGGGACAGGGGAGATACGCAGTATTTT. Encoded protein: CASSPRDRGDTQYF. The variable domain in full, with the rest retrieved from reference TRBV14 and TRBJ2-3, is EAGVTQFPSHSVIEKGQTVTLRCDPISGHDNLYWYRRVMGKEIKFLLHFVKESKQDESGMPNNRFLAERTGGTYSTLKVQPAELEDSGVYFCASSPRDRGDTQYFGPGTRLTVL.

The rearrangement links TRBV28 to TRBJ2-2, with 10 bases identical to TRBD1. This CDR3 contains 18 residues. In germline, CDR1 is MDHEN, CDR2 SYDVKM. V dropped 7 bases and J dropped 7; count of bases not matched to a gene: 18. CDR3 amino acids: CASTFSPGQGERNGELFF. CDR3 coding DNA: TGTGCCAGCACCTTCTCCCCCGGACAGGGGGAACGAAACGGGGAGCTGTTTTTT. The variable domain in full, completed from reference TRBV28 and TRBJ2-2, reads DVKVTQSSRYLVKRTGEKVFLECVQDMDHENMFWYRQDPGLGLRLIYFSYDVKMKEKGDIPEGYSVSREKKERFSLILESASTNQTSMYLCASTFSPGQGERNGELFFGEGSRLTVL.

The V and J genes are TRBV7-9 and TRBJ2-2; weak D call: TRBD2 (6 bases). The germline gives CDR1 SEHNR, CDR2 FQNEAQ (reference sequence). Between the trimmed V and J ends, which lost 3 bases and 5 bases, there was a span of 13 bases. The CDR3 consists of 15 residues. The CDR3 DNA follows: TGTGCCAGCAGCTTGGGGGGTTCGGTAACCGGGGAGCTGTTTTTT. Amino acids: CASSLGGSVTGELFF.

J is TRBJ1-1 and V is TRBV19; D gene unclear. The germline gives CDR1 LNHDA, CDR2 SQIVND (reference sequence). The CDR3 is made up of 15 amino acids. Deletions cut 4 bases from V and 0 bases from J, with 12 bases between. The CDR3 sequence: CASSKHSNMNTEAFF. CDR3 DNA: TGTGCCAGTAGTAAACACAGTAACATGAACACTGAAGCTTTCTTT.

V gene TRBV16 combines with J gene TRBJ1-1, with D maybe TRBD1 (5 bases). Per the germline V gene, CDR1 is KGHSY and CDR2 is FQNENV. CDR3 length: 12 amino acids. Between the trimmed V and J ends, which lost 4 bases and 6 bases, there was a span of 9 bases. The CDR3 DNA is TGTGCCAGCAGCCGACTAGGGGCTGAAGCTTTCTTT. This encodes CASSRLGAEAFF.

In this sample, this clone turned up a few times. The chain links TRBV5-1 to TRBJ2-2; 8 positions agree with TRBD2. J gave up 6 bases and V 6 bases, and 10 bases lay outside the gene matches. The CDR3 consists of 15 residues. Germline values: CDR1 SGHRS, CDR2 YFSETQ. CDR3 sequence: CASMDGTRSAGELFF. The CDR3 DNA sequence: TGCGCCAGCATGGACGGGACTAGATCCGCCGGGGAGCTGTTTTTT.

The chain joins TRBV28 to TRBJ2-2; D is unresolved. V was clipped by 10 bases and J by 0 bases, with 18 bases between them. Germline CDR1 reads MDHEN; CDR2 reads SYDVKM. This CDR3 contains 16 residues. Written as DNA, the CDR3 is TGTGCCACCACCCGCGAAGCCTTCGCGAACACCGGGGAGCTGTTTTTT. This translates into CATTREAFANTGELFF.

This clone was observed a few times. V usage is TRBV11-2 and J usage is TRBJ2-7, with TRBD1 matching 7 bases. CDR1 SGHAT and CDR2 FQNNGV come from the germline V gene. J was trimmed by 8 bases and V by 2 bases; bases with no gene match: 15. The CDR3 extends over 16 amino acids. CDR3 loop: CASSLFPQGVVVQQYF. The CDR3 nucleotides are TGTGCCAGCAGCTTATTTCCTCAGGGGGTGGTTGTGCAGCAGTACTTC.

This clone has just one count. The gene calls are TRBV7-2 and TRBJ1-6, with D hard to call. V lost 3 bases and J 2 bases, leaving 8 bases between the germline ends. The CDR3 sequence is 15 residues long. In germline, CDR1 is SGHTA, CDR2 FQGNSA. Written as DNA, the CDR3 is TGTGCCAGCAGCTTTGGGAGGGCCTATAATTCACCCCTCCACTTT. Residues: CASSFGRAYNSPLHF.

The rearrangement links TRBV7-9 to TRBJ2-1, with TRBD1 identical over 10 bases. Trimming took 5 bases from V and 3 from J; bases not matched to a gene: 4. Looked up from germline, CDR1 is SEHNR and CDR2 is FQNEAQ (reference sequence). The CDR3 runs to 15 residues. This chain's CDR3 is CASSPDRGLYNEQFF. CDR3 sequence (DNA): TGTGCCAGCAGCCCCGACAGGGGGCTCTACAATGAGCAGTTCTTC.

The genes are TRBV2 and TRBJ2-5; 12 bases line up with TRBD2. CDR1 and CDR2 from the germline V gene are SNHLY and FYNNEI. V dropped 3 bases and J dropped 5; count of bases not matched to a gene: 4. The CDR3 has 15 amino acids. The DNA for the CDR3 is TGTGCCAGCAGTGAGACTAGCGGGAGCGTTGAGACCCAGTACTTC. Amino acid sequence: CASSETSGSVETQYF.

This rearrangement joins TRBV18 to TRBJ2-7; no firm D call. This CDR3 is built from 15 residues. The V gene's germline CDR1 is KGHSH and CDR2 LQKENI. V lost 3 bases to trimming and J lost 2 bases, with 14 bases between them. CDR3: CASSPAVGYAYEQYF. As DNA, the CDR3 is TGTGCCAGCTCACCCGCCGTGGGGTACGCCTACGAGCAGTACTTC.

This chain links TRBV6-1 with TRBJ2-7; D possibly corresponds to TRBD1 (6 bases). The CDR3 is made up of 17 amino acids. The germline V gene encodes CDR1 MNHNS and CDR2 SASEGT. The germline V and J ends were trimmed by 3 bases and 5 bases, with 23 bases remaining between them. The CDR3 DNA is TGTGCCAGCAGTGACCCCCTAACAGGGATATCGGGTCACGAGCAGTACTTC. Protein sequence: CASSDPLTGISGHEQYF.

The CDR3 DNA reads TGTGCCAGCAGCTTGCCATTGAAGCGGGAGCGGAATGAGCAGTTCTTC. It codes for CASSLPLKRERNEQFF. The V gene is TRBV5-4, the J gene TRBJ2-1; 8 bases map to TRBD2. Germline CDR1 SGHNT, CDR2 YYREEE (reference sequence). CDR3 length: 16 residues. J was trimmed by 7 bases and V by 1 base; bases with no gene match: 10.

This rearrangement joins TRBV10-1 to TRBJ2-7, with a tentative D call TRBD2 (5 bases). Looked up from germline, CDR1 is WNHNN and CDR2 is SYGVQD (reference sequence). The CDR3 sequence is 12 residues long. Between the trimmed V and J ends, which lost 4 bases and 3 bases, there was a span of 7 bases. The DNA for the CDR3 is TGCGCCAGCAGTGCGGGAAACTACGAGCAGTACTTC. It encodes CASSAGNYEQYF.

The chain uses TRBV11-1 and TRBJ2-7; D not resolved. CDR3 length equals 12 residues. Germline V gene data show CDR1 as SGHAT and CDR2 as FQDESV (reference sequence). Trimming cost V 1 base and J 4 bases, with 5 bases left between them. CDR3 in DNA: TGTGCCAGCAGCTTAGATCAGTACGAGCAGTACTTC. It yields the protein CASSLDQYEQYF. Drawing the rest from reference TRBV11-1 and TRBJ2-7, the complete variable domain is EAEVAQSPRYKITEKSQAVAFWCDPISGHATLYWYRQILGQGPELLVQFQDESVVDDSQLPKDRFSAERLKGVDSTLKIQPAELGDSAMYLCASSLDQYEQYFGPGTRLTVT.

The chain recombines TRBV9 with TRBJ2-1; the D is unclear. V lost 0 bases and J lost 7, with 11 bases in between. CDR3 length: 14 residues. Germline V gene lookup returns CDR1 SGDLS and CDR2 YYNGEE. This CDR3 is CASSVVDSLNEQFF. The DNA for the CDR3 is TGTGCCAGCAGCGTAGTCGATAGCTTGAATGAGCAGTTCTTC.

V usage is TRBV27 and J usage is TRBJ2-7, with D perhaps TRBD2 (7 bases). The germline V and J ends were trimmed by 4 bases and 0 bases, with 13 bases remaining between them. The CDR3 loop spans 15 amino acids. CDR1 is MNHEY, CDR2 SMNVEV, per germline (reference sequence). The chain's CDR3 is CASSSRGGLSYEQYF. Written as DNA, the CDR3 is TGTGCCAGCAGTTCAAGGGGGGGACTCTCCTACGAGCAGTACTTC.